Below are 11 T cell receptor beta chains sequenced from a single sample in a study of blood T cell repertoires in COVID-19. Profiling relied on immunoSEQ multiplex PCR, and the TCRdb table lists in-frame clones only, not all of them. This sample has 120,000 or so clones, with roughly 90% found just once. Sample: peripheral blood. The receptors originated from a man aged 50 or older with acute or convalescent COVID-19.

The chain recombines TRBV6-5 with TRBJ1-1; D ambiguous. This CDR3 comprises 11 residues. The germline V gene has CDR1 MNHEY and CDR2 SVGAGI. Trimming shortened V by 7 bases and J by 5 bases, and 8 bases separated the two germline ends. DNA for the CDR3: TGTGCCAGCAACACAGTTACTGAAGCTTTCTTT. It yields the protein CASNTVTEAFF.

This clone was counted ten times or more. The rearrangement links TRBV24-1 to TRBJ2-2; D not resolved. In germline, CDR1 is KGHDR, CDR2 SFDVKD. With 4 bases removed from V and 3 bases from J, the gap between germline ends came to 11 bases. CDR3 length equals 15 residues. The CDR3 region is CATSDSAQDTGELFF. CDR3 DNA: TGTGCCACCAGTGACTCGGCGCAGGACACCGGGGAGCTGTTTTTT.

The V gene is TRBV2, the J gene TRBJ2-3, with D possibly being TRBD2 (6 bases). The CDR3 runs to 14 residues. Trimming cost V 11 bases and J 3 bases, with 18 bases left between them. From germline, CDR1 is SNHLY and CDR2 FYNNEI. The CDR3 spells CAVPGAEITDTQYF. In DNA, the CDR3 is TGTGCCGTCCCGGGAGCGGAGATTACAGATACGCAGTATTTT.

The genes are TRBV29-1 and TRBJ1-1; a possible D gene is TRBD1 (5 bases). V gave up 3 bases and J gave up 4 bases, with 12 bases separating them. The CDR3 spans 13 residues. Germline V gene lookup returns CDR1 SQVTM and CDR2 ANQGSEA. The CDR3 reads CSVDGGSSTEAFF. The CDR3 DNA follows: TGCAGCGTTGACGGGGGGTCCAGCACTGAAGCTTTCTTT. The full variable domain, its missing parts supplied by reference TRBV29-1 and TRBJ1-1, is SAVISQKPSRDICQRGTSLTIQCQVDSQVTMMFWYRQQPGQSLTLIATANQGSEATYESGFVIDKFPISRPNLTFSTLTVSNMSPEDSSIYLCSVDGGSSTEAFFGQGTRLTVV.

The CDR3 coding sequence is TGTGCCAGCAGCAAGTCGGGAGAGTTGAGGCGGGAGGGCTCCTACGAGCAGTACTTC. Amino acids: CASSKSGELRREGSYEQYF. The chain joins TRBV21-1 to TRBJ2-7; TRBD2 is taken as the D call from the table, unchecked against the DNA. TRBV21-1 is termed a pseudogene. The CDR3 spans 19 residues.

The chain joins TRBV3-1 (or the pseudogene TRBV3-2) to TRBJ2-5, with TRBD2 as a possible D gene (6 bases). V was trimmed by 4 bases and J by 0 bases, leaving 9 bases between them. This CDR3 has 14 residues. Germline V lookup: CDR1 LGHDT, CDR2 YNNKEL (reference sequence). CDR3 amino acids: CASSLRGHQETQYF. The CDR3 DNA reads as TGTGCCAGCAGCCTGCGGGGACACCAAGAGACCCAGTACTTC.

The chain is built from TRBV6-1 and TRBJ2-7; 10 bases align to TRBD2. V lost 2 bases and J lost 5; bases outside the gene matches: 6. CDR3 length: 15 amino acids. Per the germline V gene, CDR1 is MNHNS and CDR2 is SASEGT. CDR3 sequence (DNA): TGTGCCAGCAGTGAACAAGCGGGAGGGCCTCACGAGCAGTACTTC. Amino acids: CASSEQAGGPHEQYF.

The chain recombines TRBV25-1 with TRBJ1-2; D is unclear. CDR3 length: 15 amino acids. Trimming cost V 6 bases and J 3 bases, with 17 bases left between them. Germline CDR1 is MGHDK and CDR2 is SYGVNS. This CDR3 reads CASRAGYTDYYGYTF. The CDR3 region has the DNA TGTGCCAGCAGGGCAGGTTACACCGATTACTATGGCTACACCTTC.

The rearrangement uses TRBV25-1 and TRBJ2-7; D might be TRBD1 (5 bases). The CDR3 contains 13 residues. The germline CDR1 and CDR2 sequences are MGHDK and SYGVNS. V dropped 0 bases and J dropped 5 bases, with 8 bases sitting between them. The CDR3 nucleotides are TGTGCCAGCAGTGAATACAGGGAAAACGAGCAGTACTTC. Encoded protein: CASSEYRENEQYF.

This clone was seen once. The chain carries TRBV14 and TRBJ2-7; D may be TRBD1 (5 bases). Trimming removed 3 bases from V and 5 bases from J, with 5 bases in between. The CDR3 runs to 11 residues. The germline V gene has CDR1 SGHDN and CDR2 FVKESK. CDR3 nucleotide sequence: TGTGCCAGCAGCCACAGGGACGAGCAGTACTTC. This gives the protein CASSHRDEQYF.

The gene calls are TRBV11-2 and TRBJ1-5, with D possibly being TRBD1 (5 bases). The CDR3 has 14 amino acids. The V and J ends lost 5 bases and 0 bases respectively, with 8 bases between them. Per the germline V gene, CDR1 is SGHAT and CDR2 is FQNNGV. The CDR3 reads CASSTGDSNQPQHF. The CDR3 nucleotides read TGTGCCAGCAGCACGGGGGATAGCAATCAGCCCCAGCATTTT.